The T cell receptor (beta chain) under discussion was sequenced for a study of T cells after yellow fever vaccination. Study details: The authors prepared low-cell-number fractions using SMART-Seq v4 Ultra Low Input. Study findings and constraints: The secondary response showed a weaker magnitude and a faster peak, day 5 versus 15.

TCRdb re-derived calls from the 5' RACE reads in MiXCR, one entry per CDR3 protein. The sample holds about 320,000 distinct CDR3 sequences, approximately 13% seen once. This CDR3 region has 15 residues. Germline loops: CDR1 SGHVS, CDR2 FQNEAQ. V dropped 3 bases and J dropped 7 bases, with 16 bases sitting between them. Details on this clonotype: Its antigen is not identified.

The chain combines TRBV7-8 with TRBJ1-5; D is possibly TRBD1 (6 bases). The TCR was taken from a man aged 18 to 30 who received the YFV17D yellow fever vaccine. Sequenced here: CD4+ T cells sorted from PBMCs, sampled 15 days after the yellow fever booster vaccination. The CDR3: CASSLGWGAQQPQHF. The CDR3 DNA reads as TGTGCCAGCAGCTTGGGGTGGGGGGCGCAACAGCCCCAGCATTTT.